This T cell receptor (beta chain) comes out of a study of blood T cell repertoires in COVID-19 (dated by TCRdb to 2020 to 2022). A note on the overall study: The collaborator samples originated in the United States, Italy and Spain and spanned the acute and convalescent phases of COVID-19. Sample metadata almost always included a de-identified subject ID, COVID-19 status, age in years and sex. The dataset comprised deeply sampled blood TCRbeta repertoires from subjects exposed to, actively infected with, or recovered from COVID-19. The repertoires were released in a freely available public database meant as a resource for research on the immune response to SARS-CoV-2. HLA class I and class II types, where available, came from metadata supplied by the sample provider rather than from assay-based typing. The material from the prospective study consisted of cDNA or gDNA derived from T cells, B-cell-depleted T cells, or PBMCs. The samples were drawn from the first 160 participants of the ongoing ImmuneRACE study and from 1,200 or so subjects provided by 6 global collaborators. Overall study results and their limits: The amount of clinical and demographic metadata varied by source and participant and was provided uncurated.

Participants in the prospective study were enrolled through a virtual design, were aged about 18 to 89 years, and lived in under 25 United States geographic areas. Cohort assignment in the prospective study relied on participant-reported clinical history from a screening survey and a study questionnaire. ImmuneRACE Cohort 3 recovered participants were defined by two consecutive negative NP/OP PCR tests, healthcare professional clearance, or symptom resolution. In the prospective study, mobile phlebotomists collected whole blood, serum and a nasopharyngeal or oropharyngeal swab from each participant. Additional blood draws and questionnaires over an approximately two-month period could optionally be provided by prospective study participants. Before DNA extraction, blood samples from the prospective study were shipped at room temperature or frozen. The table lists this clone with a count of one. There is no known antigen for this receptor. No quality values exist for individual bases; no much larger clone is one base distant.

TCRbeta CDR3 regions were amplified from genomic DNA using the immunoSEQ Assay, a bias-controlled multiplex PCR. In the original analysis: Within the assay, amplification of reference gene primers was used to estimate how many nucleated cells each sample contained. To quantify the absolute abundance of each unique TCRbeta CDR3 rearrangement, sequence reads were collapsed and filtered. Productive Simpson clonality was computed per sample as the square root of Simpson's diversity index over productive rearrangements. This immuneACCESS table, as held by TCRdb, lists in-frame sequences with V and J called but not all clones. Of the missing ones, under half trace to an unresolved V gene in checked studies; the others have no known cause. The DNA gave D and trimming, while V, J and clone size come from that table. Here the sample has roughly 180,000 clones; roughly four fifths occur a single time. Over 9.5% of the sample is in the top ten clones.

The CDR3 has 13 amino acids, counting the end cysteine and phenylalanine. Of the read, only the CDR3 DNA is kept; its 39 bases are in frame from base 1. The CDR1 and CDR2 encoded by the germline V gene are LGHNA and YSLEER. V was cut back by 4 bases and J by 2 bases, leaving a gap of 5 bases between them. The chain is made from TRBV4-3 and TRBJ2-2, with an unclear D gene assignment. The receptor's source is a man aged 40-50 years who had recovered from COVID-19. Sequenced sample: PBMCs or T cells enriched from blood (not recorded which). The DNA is TGCGCCAGCAGCCCTACTAACACCGGGGAGCTGTTTTTT. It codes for CASSPTNTGELFF.